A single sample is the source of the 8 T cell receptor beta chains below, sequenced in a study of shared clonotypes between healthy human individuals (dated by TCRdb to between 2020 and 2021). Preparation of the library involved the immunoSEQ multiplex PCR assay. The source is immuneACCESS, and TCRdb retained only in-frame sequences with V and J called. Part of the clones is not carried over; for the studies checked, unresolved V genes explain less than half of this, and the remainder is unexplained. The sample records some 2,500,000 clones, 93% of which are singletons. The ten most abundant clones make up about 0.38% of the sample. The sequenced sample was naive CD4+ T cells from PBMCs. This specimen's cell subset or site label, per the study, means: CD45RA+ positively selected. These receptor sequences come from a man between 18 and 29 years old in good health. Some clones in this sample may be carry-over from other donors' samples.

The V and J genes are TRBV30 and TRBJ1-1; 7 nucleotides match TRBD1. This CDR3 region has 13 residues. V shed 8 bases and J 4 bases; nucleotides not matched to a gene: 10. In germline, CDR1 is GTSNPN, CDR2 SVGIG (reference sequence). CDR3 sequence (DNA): TGTGCCCGCAAGACAGGGAGGACCACTGAAGCTTTCTTT. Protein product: CARKTGRTTEAFF. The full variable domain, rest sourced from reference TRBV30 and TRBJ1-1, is SQTIHQWPATLVQPVGSPLSLECTVEGTSNPNLYWYRQAAGRGLQLLFYSVGIGQISSEVPQNLSASRPQDRQFILSSKKLLLSDSGFYLCARKTGRTTEAFFGQGTRLTVV.

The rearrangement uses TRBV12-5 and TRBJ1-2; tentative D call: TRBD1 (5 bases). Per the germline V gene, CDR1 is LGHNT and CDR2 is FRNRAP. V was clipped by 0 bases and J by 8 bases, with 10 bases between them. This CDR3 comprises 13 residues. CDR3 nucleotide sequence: TGTGCTAGTGGTTTGGTTGGGGACCGGGGCTACACCTTC. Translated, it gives CASGLVGDRGYTF.

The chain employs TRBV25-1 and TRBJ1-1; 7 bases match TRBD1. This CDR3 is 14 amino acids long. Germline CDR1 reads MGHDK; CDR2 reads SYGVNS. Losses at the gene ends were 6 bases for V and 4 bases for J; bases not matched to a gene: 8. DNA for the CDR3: TGTGCCAGCAGGGTAGGGGGCGTGGGCACTGAAGCTTTCTTT. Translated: CASRVGGVGTEAFF.

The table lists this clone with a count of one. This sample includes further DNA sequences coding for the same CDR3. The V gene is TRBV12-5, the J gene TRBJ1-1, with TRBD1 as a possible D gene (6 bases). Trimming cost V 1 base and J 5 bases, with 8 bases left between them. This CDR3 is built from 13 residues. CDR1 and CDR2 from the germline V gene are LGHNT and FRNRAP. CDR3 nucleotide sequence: TGTGCTAGTGGTTTGGAAGGGGGTACTGAAGCTTTCTTT. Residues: CASGLEGGTEAFF.

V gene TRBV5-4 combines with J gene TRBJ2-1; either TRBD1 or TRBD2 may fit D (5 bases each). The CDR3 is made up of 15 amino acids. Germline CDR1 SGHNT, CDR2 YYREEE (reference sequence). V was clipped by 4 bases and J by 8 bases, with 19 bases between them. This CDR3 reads CASSPRAGTSDEQFF. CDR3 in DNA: TGTGCCAGCAGCCCCAGGGCAGGGACCTCGGATGAGCAGTTCTTC.

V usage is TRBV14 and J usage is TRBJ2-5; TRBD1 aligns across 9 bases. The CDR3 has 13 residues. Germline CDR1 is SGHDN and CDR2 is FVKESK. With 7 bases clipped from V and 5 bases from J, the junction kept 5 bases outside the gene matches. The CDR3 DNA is TGTGCCAGCAACGACAGGGGGAGTGAGACCCAGTACTTC. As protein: CASNDRGSETQYF.

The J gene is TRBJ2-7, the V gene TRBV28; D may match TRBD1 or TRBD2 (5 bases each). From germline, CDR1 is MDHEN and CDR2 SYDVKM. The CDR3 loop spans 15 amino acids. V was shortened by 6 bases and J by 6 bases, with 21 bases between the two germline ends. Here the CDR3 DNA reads TGTGCCAGCAGGGGACCGGGCAGGGAAAGGCTCGAGCAGTACTTC. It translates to CASRGPGRERLEQYF. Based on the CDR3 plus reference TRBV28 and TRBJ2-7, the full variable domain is DVKVTQSSRYLVKRTGEKVFLECVQDMDHENMFWYRQDPGLGLRLIYFSYDVKMKEKGDIPEGYSVSREKKERFSLILESASTNQTSMYLCASRGPGRERLEQYFGPGTRLTVT.

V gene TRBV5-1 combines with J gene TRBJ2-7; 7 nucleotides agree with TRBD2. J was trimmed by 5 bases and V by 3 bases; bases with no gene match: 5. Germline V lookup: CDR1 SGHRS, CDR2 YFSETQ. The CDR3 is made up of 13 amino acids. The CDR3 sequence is CASSWGGVNEQYF. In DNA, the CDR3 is TGCGCCAGCAGCTGGGGGGGAGTGAACGAGCAGTACTTC. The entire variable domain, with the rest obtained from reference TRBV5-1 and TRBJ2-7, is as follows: KAGVTQTPRYLIKTRGQQVTLSCSPISGHRSVSWYQQTPGQGLQFLFEYFSETQRNKGNFPGRFSGRQFSNSRSEMNVSTLELGDSALYLCASSWGGVNEQYFGPGTRLTVT.